Listed below are T cell receptor beta chains from one sample, sequenced in a study of T cells expressing NK-cell markers. TCRdb reprocessed the 5' RACE reads, with one entry per CDR3 protein and no DNA. In all, the sample yields 90,000 to 130,000 distinct CDR3 sequences. Specimen: blood T cells: a sorted CD56 or NKG2C T cell subset, CD4+ or CD8+ T cells, or bulk PBMC T cells (not recorded which). The receptors originated from a woman between 18 and 75 years old in good health. The CDR3 runs from the conserved cysteine through the conserved F or W. Fields, in order: CDR3 length, V gene, J gene, CDR3 protein.

cdr3_length: 13; v_call: TRBV19; j_call: TRBJ1-1; cdr3_aa: CASSWGMNTEAFF
cdr3_length: 16; v_call: TRBV9; j_call: TRBJ1-4; cdr3_aa: CASSVSPAPTNEKLFF
cdr3_length: 15; v_call: TRBV14; j_call: TRBJ2-1; cdr3_aa: CASSQTAGEHNEQFF
cdr3_length: 12; v_call: TRBV7-9; j_call: TRBJ1-4; cdr3_aa: CASSFFGEKLFF
cdr3_length: 13; v_call: TRBV20-1; j_call: TRBJ2-7; cdr3_aa: CSAPQGDSYEQYF
cdr3_length: 14; v_call: TRBV30; j_call: TRBJ1-5; cdr3_aa: CAWSPLTGGQPQHF
cdr3_length: 17; v_call: TRBV3-1; j_call: TRBJ2-1; cdr3_aa: CASSQFGVGGSYNEQFF
cdr3_length: 15; v_call: TRBV12-3/TRBV12-4; j_call: TRBJ2-1; cdr3_aa: CASSPTGGVYNEQFF
cdr3_length: 13; v_call: TRBV6-2/TRBV6-3; j_call: TRBJ2-1; cdr3_aa: CASSYLRGNEQFF
cdr3_length: 15; v_call: TRBV14; j_call: TRBJ2-7; cdr3_aa: CASSQDRDNSYEQYF
cdr3_length: 16; v_call: TRBV7-9; j_call: TRBJ2-5; cdr3_aa: CASSLIPGGTSETQYF
cdr3_length: 14; v_call: TRBV6-1; j_call: TRBJ1-1; cdr3_aa: CASSHKLGAAEAFF
cdr3_length: 18; v_call: TRBV6-5; j_call: TRBJ2-7; cdr3_aa: CASSWGLAGGPFMGEQYF
cdr3_length: 13; v_call: TRBV19; j_call: TRBJ1-3; cdr3_aa: CASSGTGLNTIYF
cdr3_length: 14; v_call: TRBV10-3; j_call: TRBJ2-1; cdr3_aa: CAISPGQSYNEQFF
cdr3_length: 16; v_call: TRBV11-2; j_call: TRBJ1-1; cdr3_aa: CASSLVGGRATTEAFF
cdr3_length: 15; v_call: TRBV6-5; j_call: TRBJ2-1; cdr3_aa: CASSYTGTGGDEQFF
cdr3_length: 15; v_call: TRBV7-9; j_call: TRBJ2-7; cdr3_aa: CASGPMTSLSYEQYF
cdr3_length: 12; v_call: TRBV27; j_call: TRBJ2-3; cdr3_aa: CASSSRLDTQYF
cdr3_length: 16; v_call: TRBV5-5; j_call: TRBJ1-1; cdr3_aa: CASSQSYYGMNTEAFF
cdr3_length: 12; v_call: TRBV4-3; j_call: TRBJ2-3; cdr3_aa: CASSQDTGPQYF
cdr3_length: 13; v_call: TRBV15; j_call: TRBJ2-5; cdr3_aa: CATSPPGVETQYF